These 32 T cell receptor beta chains originate from one sample sequenced in a study of T cell responses to AZD1222 COVID-19 vaccine. Sequenced by immunoSEQ multiplex PCR; TCRdb stores in-frame clones only, minus some. The data show 200,000 to 250,000 clones, approximately 94% seen once. The sample in question was peripheral blood, obtained on day 0 of MenACWY control vaccination. These receptors all come from an adult in good health.

The chain carries TRBV12-3 or TRBV12-4 and TRBJ1-1, with a weak D call TRBD1 (5 bases). CDR3 length: 13 residues. The ends were cut back, 3 bases at V and 5 bases at J, with 10 bases in the middle. This CDR3 is CASSLGGPTEAFF. The DNA of the CDR3 is TGTGCCAGCAGTTTGGGGGGTCCGACTGAAGCTTTCTTT.

The chain has TRBV4-1 and TRBJ1-5; 7 bases are a match to TRBD1. The CDR3 sequence is 17 residues long. V lost 2 bases, J lost 1 base, and 8 bases stayed unmatched. Germline assignment: CDR1 MGHRA and CDR2 YSYEKL. CDR3 in DNA: TGCGCCAGCAGCCAAACAAGACAGGGCAGGAGCAATCAGCCCCAGCATTTT. This translates into CASSQTRQGRSNQPQHF.

For the CDR3, the DNA is TGTGCCTGGAGTGTACCAGGGGCAGGAAACACCATATATTTT. Protein product: CAWSVPGAGNTIYF. The genes are TRBV30 and TRBJ1-3; possibly TRBD1 for D (6 bases). V lost 0 bases to trimming and J lost 4 bases, with 10 bases between them. Germline-derived CDR1 and CDR2 are GTSNPN and SVGIG (reference sequence). The CDR3 totals 14 residues.

In regard to this clone: Other DNA sequences in this sample translate to the same CDR3. The genes are TRBV12-3 or TRBV12-4 and TRBJ1-5; maybe TRBD1 (6 bases). V was cut by 6 bases and J by 3 bases, with 9 bases left in between. The CDR3 runs to 13 residues. CDR3 coding DNA: TGTGCCAGCAGCCGGACAGTCAATCAGCCCCAGCATTTT. Its protein product is CASSRTVNQPQHF.

V gene TRBV5-1 combines with J gene TRBJ2-3; D gene unclear. The CDR3 loop spans 15 amino acids. Germline CDR1 and CDR2: SGHRS and YFSETQ. V lost 1 base and J 5 bases, leaving 14 bases between the germline ends. The CDR3 coding sequence is TGCGCCAGCAGCTTGAGCTTGCGGATGAAAGATACGCAGTATTTT. Its translation is CASSLSLRMKDTQYF.

The chain links TRBV24-1 to TRBJ2-1; 8 bases agree with TRBD1. The V gene's germline CDR1 is KGHDR and CDR2 SFDVKD. This CDR3 region has 16 residues. With V trimmed by 3 bases and J by 10 bases, 13 bases remained unmatched. The CDR3 DNA reads as TGTGCCACCAGTGATGCACGGACAGGGAATATTGGCGAGCAGTTCTTC. Translating gives CATSDARTGNIGEQFF.

Remarks on this clone: Other DNA sequences in the same sample also yield this CDR3. V usage is TRBV5-1 and J usage is TRBJ1-4, with 8 bases aligning to TRBD1. J was trimmed by 8 bases and V by 3 bases; bases with no gene match: 6. The CDR3 runs 14 residues. Per germline, CDR1 SGHRS and CDR2 YFSETQ. In DNA, the CDR3 is TGCGCCAGCAGCTCCGGACAGGGAAGGGAAAAACTGTTTTTT. It yields the protein CASSSGQGREKLFF.

The chain combines TRBV12-5 with TRBJ1-1; D gene ambiguous. Trimming removed 0 bases at V and 1 base at J, with 15 bases between. CDR3 length equals 17 residues. Per the germline V gene, CDR1 is LGHNT and CDR2 is FRNRAP. The CDR3 sequence: CASGLVIGKTQNTEAFF. CDR3 in DNA: TGTGCTAGTGGTTTGGTAATAGGGAAGACTCAGAACACTGAAGCTTTCTTT.

The chain combines TRBV25-1 with TRBJ2-3, with a tentative D call TRBD1 (5 bases). This CDR3 has 16 residues. Germline CDR1 is MGHDK and CDR2 is SYGVNS. Trimming pared 1 base from V and 4 bases from J, leaving 15 bases between. As DNA, the CDR3 is TGTGCCAGCAGTGAATCACAAGGGGTCTTGGCAGATACGCAGTATTTT. Encoded protein: CASSESQGVLADTQYF.

CDR3 sequence (DNA): TGTGCCAGTAGTCCACTTTGGGGGGGAACGAACACCGGGGAGCTGTTTTTT. Amino acids: CASSPLWGGTNTGELFF. J is TRBJ2-2 and V is TRBV19, with TRBD2 matching over 7 bases. The ends lost 5 bases at V and 0 bases at J; junction bases unmatched: 9. From germline, CDR1 is LNHDA and CDR2 SQIVND (reference sequence). The CDR3 has 17 amino acids. The entire variable domain, with the rest obtained from reference TRBV19 and TRBJ2-2, is as follows: DGGITQSPKYLFRKEGQNVTLSCEQNLNHDAMYWYRQDPGQGLRLIYYSQIVNDFQKGDIAEGYSVSREKKESFPLTVTSAQKNPTAFYLCASSPLWGGTNTGELFFGEGSRLTVL.

This chain links TRBV3-1 (or the pseudogene TRBV3-2) with TRBJ1-4; a weak D match, TRBD1 (5 bases). CDR3 size: 14 residues. V was cut by 3 bases and J by 8 bases, with 13 bases left in between. Germline assignment: CDR1 LGHDT and CDR2 YNNKEL (reference sequence). The CDR3 nucleotides are TGTGCCAGCAGCCATGGGGGTAGGAAGGAAAAACTGTTTTTT. This encodes CASSHGGRKEKLFF.

This chain joins TRBV5-8 and TRBJ2-2, with TRBD2 identical over 11 bases. Germline values: CDR1 SGHTS, CDR2 YDEGEE. The CDR3 sequence is 18 residues long. The ends lost 4 bases at V and 1 base at J; junction bases unmatched: 9. The CDR3 sequence: CASSPGRLAGMNTGELFF. In DNA form, the CDR3 reads TGTGCCAGCAGCCCGGGCCGACTAGCGGGGATGAACACCGGGGAGCTGTTTTTT.

The chain uses TRBV10-3 and TRBJ1-4; 8 nucleotides line up with TRBD1. This CDR3 is built from 14 residues. Germline trimming cut 9 bases from V and 0 bases from J; bases unmatched to any gene: 3. Germline V gene lookup returns CDR1 ENHRY and CDR2 SYGVKD. The chain's CDR3 is CAIRQGTTNEKLFF. CDR3 DNA sequence: TGTGCCATAAGACAGGGGACAACTAATGAAAAACTGTTTTTT.

J is TRBJ1-4 and V is TRBV2, with 9 bases identical to TRBD1. CDR3 length: 14 amino acids. V shed 6 bases, J shed 7 bases, and the junction held 6 bases outside the gene matches. The germline CDR1 and CDR2 sequences are SNHLY and FYNNEI. The CDR3 region is CASRGGTGLEKLFF. CDR3 DNA: TGTGCCAGCAGGGGGGGGACAGGGCTTGAAAAACTGTTTTTT. Together with reference TRBV2 and TRBJ1-4, the CDR3 gives the full variable domain: EPEVTQTPSHQVTQMGQEVILRCVPISNHLYFYWYRQILGQKVEFLVSFYNNEISEKSEIFDDQFSVERPDGSNFTLKIRSTKLEDSAMYFCASRGGTGLEKLFFGSGTQLSVL.

This rearrangement joins TRBV6-5 to TRBJ2-3, with 7 bases fitting TRBD2. This CDR3 comprises 13 residues. CDR1 and CDR2 (germline): MNHEY, SVGAGI. J gave up 2 bases and V 6 bases, and 2 bases lay outside the gene matches. The CDR3 nucleotides are TGTGCCAGCAGGGGGGGGGTCACAGATACGCAGTATTTT. As protein: CASRGGVTDTQYF.

The CDR3 here is CASSALLGDTEAFF. The CDR3 DNA reads as TGTGCCAGCTCAGCCTTACTTGGGGACACTGAAGCTTTCTTT. The chain is built from TRBV18 and TRBJ1-1; no clear D gene. The germline V and J ends were trimmed by 5 bases and 3 bases, with 13 bases remaining between them. The length of the CDR3 is 14 residues. Germline CDR1 reads KGHSH; CDR2 reads LQKENI.

CDR3 region: CASSLVGTGGVETQYF. Here the CDR3 DNA reads TGTGCCAGCAGCTTAGTTGGGACAGGGGGTGTAGAGACCCAGTACTTC. This chain joins TRBV7-9 and TRBJ2-5, with 11 positions matching TRBD1. CDR1 and CDR2 from the germline V gene are SEHNR and FQNEAQ (reference sequence). The CDR3 consists of 16 residues. V was pared by 1 base and J by 4 bases, with 5 bases of the junction left unmatched.

The genes are TRBV2 and TRBJ2-2; perhaps TRBD1 as D (7 bases). The CDR3 is made up of 14 amino acids. Germline CDR1 and CDR2: SNHLY and FYNNEI. Deletions cut 6 bases from V and 4 bases from J, with 12 bases between. CDR3 loop: CASSRQGGTGELFF. The CDR3 DNA is TGTGCCAGCAGCAGACAGGGAGGCACCGGGGAGCTGTTTTTT.

V and J are TRBV5-1 and TRBJ1-6; TRBD1 matches 9 bases. The junction had 2 bases not matched to a gene; V was cut back by 3 bases and J by 1 base. There are 16 residues in the CDR3. Looked up from germline, CDR1 is SGHRS and CDR2 is YFSETQ. The CDR3 DNA follows: TGCGCCAGCAGCTCGGGACAGGGTTCCTATAATTCACCCCTCCACTTT. It is translated as CASSSGQGSYNSPLHF.

This chain joins TRBV27 and TRBJ2-6; D gene uncertain. Germline assignment: CDR1 MNHEY and CDR2 SMNVEV (reference sequence). Trimming took 4 bases from V and 1 from J, leaving 8 bases between them. The CDR3 consists of 15 residues. CDR3 nucleotide sequence: TGTGCCAGCAGTTCAAGGGTGTCTGGGGCCAACGTCCTGACTTTC. This translates into CASSSRVSGANVLTF.

This chain uses TRBV5-1 with TRBJ2-1; 8 positions match TRBD2. V dropped 4 bases and J dropped 3; count of bases not matched to a gene: 9. Germline CDR1 is SGHRS and CDR2 is YFSETQ. This CDR3 comprises 16 residues. The DNA for the CDR3 is TGCGCCAGCAGCCTGGAATTGGCGGGGGGCTACAATGAGCAGTTCTTC. Protein sequence: CASSLELAGGYNEQFF.

The chain carries TRBV28 and TRBJ1-3; possible D gene TRBD1, 6 bases. This CDR3 is built from 13 residues. The germline CDR1 and CDR2 sequences are MDHEN and SYDVKM. V was clipped by 5 bases and J by 4 bases, with 9 bases between them. As DNA, the CDR3 is TGTGCCAGCAGTCCAGGGGACGGAAACACCATATATTTT. Residues: CASSPGDGNTIYF.

The chain uses TRBV7-8 and TRBJ2-5, with 9 positions matching TRBD2. The V segment lost 5 bases and the J segment 2 bases; nucleotides outside the gene matches: 6. Germline lookup yields CDR1 SGHVS and CDR2 FQNEAQ. The CDR3 spans 15 residues. The CDR3 reads CASSRGGLAQETQYF. CDR3 sequence (DNA): TGTGCCAGCAGCCGAGGGGGACTAGCACAAGAGACCCAGTACTTC.

This clone was seen more than once but under ten times. The chain links TRBV2 to TRBJ1-5, with TRBD1 as a possible D gene (5 bases). Per the germline V gene, CDR1 is SNHLY and CDR2 is FYNNEI. Trimming stripped 3 bases from V and 6 bases from J, with 12 bases between. The CDR3 consists of 14 residues. The CDR3 sequence: CASSDRDGGQPQHF. The CDR3 DNA sequence: TGTGCCAGCAGTGACAGGGACGGGGGTCAGCCCCAGCATTTT.

This clone was found once. The chain uses TRBV14 and TRBJ2-2; 10 nucleotides align to TRBD2. Trimming at V came to 2 bases and at J to 3 bases, leaving 9 bases not matched to a gene. This CDR3 region has 18 residues. In germline, CDR1 is SGHDN, CDR2 FVKESK. CDR3 nucleotide sequence: TGTGCCAGCAGCCAAATTAGCGGGGGGACAGTCGACACCGGGGAGCTGTTTTTT. Encoded protein: CASSQISGGTVDTGELFF.

This CDR3 reads CASSLTTPRNEQFF. The CDR3 DNA reads TGTGCCAGCAGCTTGACTACCCCTCGGAATGAGCAGTTCTTC. The rearrangement uses TRBV5-4 and TRBJ2-1; D ambiguous. CDR1 and CDR2 (germline): SGHNT, YYREEE (reference sequence). V shed 1 base and J shed 7 bases, with 12 bases lying between them. The length of the CDR3 is 14 residues.

In nucleotides, the CDR3 is TGTGCCAGCAGCCAAGCACAGGGGGTTGGAAACACCATATATTTT. Amino acids: CASSQAQGVGNTIYF. V gene TRBV4-2 combines with J gene TRBJ1-3; 8 nucleotides line up with TRBD1. This CDR3 is built from 15 residues. From germline, CDR1 is LGHNA and CDR2 YNFKEQ. Trimming at V came to 1 base and at J to 3 bases, leaving 2 bases not matched to a gene.

V gene TRBV5-1 combines with J gene TRBJ1-3; D gene ambiguous. Trimming took off 2 bases at V and 1 base at J, with 10 bases between the two ends. Germline CDR1 reads SGHRS; CDR2 reads YFSETQ. The length of the CDR3 is 15 residues. Here the CDR3 reads CASSFSENSGNTIYF. DNA of the CDR3: TGCGCCAGCAGCTTCTCCGAGAATTCTGGAAACACCATATATTTT.

The genes are TRBV5-1 and TRBJ2-1; D is perhaps TRBD1 (6 bases). The germline CDR1 and CDR2 sequences are SGHRS and YFSETQ. The CDR3 consists of 13 residues. Trimming shortened V by 1 base and J by 9 bases, and 11 bases separated the two germline ends. The CDR3: CASSLCQGCEQFF. CDR3 sequence (DNA): TGCGCCAGCAGCTTGTGTCAGGGGTGTGAGCAGTTCTTC.

As DNA, the CDR3 is TGTGCCAGCAGCTTAGAGGGCGGGCCCACCTACGAGCAGTACTTC. This gives the protein CASSLEGGPTYEQYF. The chain couples TRBV7-9 to TRBJ2-7, with D possibly TRBD2 on 5 matching bases. The V gene's germline CDR1 is SEHNR and CDR2 FQNEAQ (reference sequence). Trimming cost V 1 base and J 2 bases, with 12 bases left between them. The CDR3 runs 15 residues.

This chain links TRBV5-4 with TRBJ1-2; the D gene is possibly TRBD1 (5 bases). CDR3 length equals 17 residues. Germline lookup yields CDR1 SGHNT and CDR2 YYREEE (reference sequence). V gave up 3 bases and J gave up 2 bases, with 20 bases separating them. This CDR3 reads CASSYDPSRGGNYGYTF. CDR3 coding DNA: TGTGCCAGCAGCTACGATCCATCCCGGGGGGGGAACTATGGCTACACCTTC. The full variable domain, its missing parts supplied by reference TRBV5-4 and TRBJ1-2, is ETGVTQSPTHLIKTRGQQVTLRCSSQSGHNTVSWYQQALGQGPQFIFQYYREEENGRGNFPPRFSGLQFPNYSSELNVNALELDDSALYLCASSYDPSRGGNYGYTFGSGTRLTVV.

The CDR3 loop reads CASSFQGRRGTEAFF. Here the CDR3 DNA reads TGCGCCAGCAGTTTCCAAGGGAGACGGGGCACTGAAGCTTTCTTT. V is TRBV10-2 and J is TRBJ1-1, with no clear D. The CDR3 has 15 amino acids. Germline values: CDR1 WSHSY, CDR2 SAAADI. The ends were cut back, 5 bases at V and 4 bases at J, with 17 bases in the middle.